This T cell receptor beta chain emerged from a study of blood T cells in healthy people across ages. Trimming cost V 6 bases and J 8 bases, with 10 bases left between them. The CDR3 totals 12 residues. Germline CDR1 MNHNY, CDR2 SVGAGI (reference sequence). A sample-barcoded 5' primer and a J-beta primer mix were used in a second PCR of roughly 6 to 11 cycles. TCRdb re-called the 5' RACE reads through MiXCR, storing one row per CDR3 protein. Here the sample spans about 560,000 distinct CDR3 sequences, over 25% being singletons. General study results and limits: PBMC samples, being unsorted, prevented any conclusive comparison of naive and antigen-experienced cells. Naive T cell percentage strongly correlated with TCR beta diversity. Measured against age, TCR beta diversity per million T cells decreased in a roughly linear manner.

As to this clonotype: What it binds is unknown.

Separately, the same data were catalogued under a study of T cells of mothers and their children. That study adds: Sequencing got over 8 million TCR beta CDR3 reads from each mother and roughly 2.7 million from each child.

Sample: blood. The receptor comes from a boy younger than 10 in good health. The gene calls are TRBV6-6 and TRBJ1-4; D remains ambiguous. CDR3 sequence: CASRKSGEKLFF. The CDR3 DNA reads as TGTGCCAGCAGGAAGAGTGGGGAAAAACTGTTTTTT.